This T cell receptor beta chain was sequenced in a study of blood T cells in healthy people across ages. Turning to the study itself: Roughly one uniquely barcoded beta molecule per two T cells was captured. Study-level points and caveats: It was the long-lived donors that had more naive CD4+ cells and higher diversity than aged donors.

CDR1 and CDR2 from the germline V gene are SGHTA and FQGNSA. This CDR3 has 14 residues. V gave up 4 bases and J gave up 5 bases, with 14 bases separating them. With a J-beta primer mix and a sample-barcoded 5' primer, a second PCR ran about 6 to 11 cycles. Every sample gave at least 2.5 million paired-end reads containing CDR3. TCRdb re-analysed the 5' RACE reads in MiXCR, keeping a single row per CDR3 protein. The sample includes approximately 880,000 distinct CDR3 sequences, roughly 52% of them seen just once. Each donor was a healthy Caucasian individual from Russia, aged roughly 6 to 95. Concerning this clonotype itself: The antigen remains undetermined.

The rearrangement uses TRBV7-2 and TRBJ1-1, with D uncertain. The TCR originated in a man between 25 and 39 years old in good health. Sequenced sample: blood. For the CDR3, the DNA is TGTGCCAGCAGCTCGTACTTAGAAGGGACTGAAGCTTTCTTT. This sequence encodes CASSSYLEGTEAFF.